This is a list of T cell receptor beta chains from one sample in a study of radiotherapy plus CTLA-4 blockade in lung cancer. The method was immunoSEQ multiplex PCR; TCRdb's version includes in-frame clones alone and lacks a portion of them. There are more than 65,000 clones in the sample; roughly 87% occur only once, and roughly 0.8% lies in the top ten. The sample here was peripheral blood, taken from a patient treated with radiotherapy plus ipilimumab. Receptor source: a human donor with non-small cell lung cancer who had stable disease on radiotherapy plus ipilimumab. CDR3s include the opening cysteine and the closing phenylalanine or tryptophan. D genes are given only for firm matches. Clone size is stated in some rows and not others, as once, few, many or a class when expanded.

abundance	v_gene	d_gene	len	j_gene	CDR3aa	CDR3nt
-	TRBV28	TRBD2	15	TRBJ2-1	CASSPSSGRTDGQFF	TGTGCCAGCAGTCCCTCTAGCGGGAGGACCGATGGGCAGTTCTTC
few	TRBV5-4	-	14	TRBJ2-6	CASRVRAGANVLTF	TGTGCCAGCAGGGTTAGGGCCGGGGCCAACGTCCTGACTTTC
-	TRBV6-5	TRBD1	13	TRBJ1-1	CASKTQGATEAFF	TGTGCCAGCAAAACGCAGGGGGCCACTGAAGCTTTCTTT
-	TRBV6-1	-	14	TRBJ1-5	CASSERGINQPQHF	TGTGCCAGCAGTGAACGGGGCATCAATCAGCCCCAGCATTTT
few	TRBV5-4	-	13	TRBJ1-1	CASSFAKNTEAFF	TGTGCCAGCAGCTTTGCAAAGAACACTGAAGCTTTCTTT
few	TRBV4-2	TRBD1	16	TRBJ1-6	CASSQDRSGGGSPLHF	TGTGCCAGCAGCCAAGATCGATCAGGGGGTGGTTCACCCCTCCACTTT
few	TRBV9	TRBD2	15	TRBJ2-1	CASSVGTSGIYEQFF	TGTGCCAGCAGCGTCGGCACTAGCGGGATCTATGAGCAGTTCTTC
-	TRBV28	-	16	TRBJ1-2	CASSSGGDNSFYGYTF	TGTGCCAGCAGTTCGGGGGGAGACAACTCGTTCTATGGCTACACCTTC
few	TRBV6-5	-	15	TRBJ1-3	CASSYEGVSGNTIYF	TGTGCCAGCAGTTACGAGGGGGTCTCTGGAAACACCATATATTTT
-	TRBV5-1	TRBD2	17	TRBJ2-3	CASSLPSLTSGTDTQYF	TGCGCCAGCAGCTTACCTTCTCTGACTAGCGGGACAGATACGCAGTATTTT
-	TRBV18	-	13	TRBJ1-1	CASSPTGNTEAFF	TGTGCCAGCTCACCCACAGGGAACACTGAAGCTTTCTTT
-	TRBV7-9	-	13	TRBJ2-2	CASSQQDIGELFF	TGTGCCAGCAGTCAACAGGATATCGGGGAGCTGTTTTTT
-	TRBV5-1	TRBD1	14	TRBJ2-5	CASSETGDGETQYF	TGCGCCAGCAGCGAGACAGGGGACGGGGAGACCCAGTACTTC
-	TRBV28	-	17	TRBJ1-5	CASSSSPGQGSNQPQHF	TGTGCCAGCAGCTCTTCACCTGGGCAGGGAAGCAATCAGCCCCAGCATTTT
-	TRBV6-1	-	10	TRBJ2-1	CASKGGEQFF	TGTGCCAGTAAGGGGGGCGAGCAGTTCTTC
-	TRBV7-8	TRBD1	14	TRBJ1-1	CASRPGTANTEAFF	TGTGCCAGCAGACCCGGGACAGCGAACACTGAAGCTTTCTTT
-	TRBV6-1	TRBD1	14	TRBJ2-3	CASSEGTGADTQYF	TGTGCCAGCAGTGAAGGGACAGGGGCAGATACGCAGTATTTT
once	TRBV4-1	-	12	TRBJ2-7	CASSHIAGLQYF	TGCGCCAGCAGCCATATCGCAGGGTTGCAGTACTTC
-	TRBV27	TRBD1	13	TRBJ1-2	CASSSLQGSGYTF	TGTGCCAGCAGTTCTTTACAGGGGAGTGGCTACACCTTC
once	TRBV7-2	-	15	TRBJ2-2	CASSLTSGVSGELFF	TGTGCCAGCAGCTTAACGAGTGGCGTCTCCGGGGAGCTGTTTTTT
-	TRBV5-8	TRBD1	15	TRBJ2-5	CASSLTGAKVETQYF	TGTGCCAGCAGCTTGACAGGGGCTAAAGTAGAGACCCAGTACTTC
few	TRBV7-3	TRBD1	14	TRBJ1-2	CASSTTGQGHGYTF	TGTGCCAGCAGCACAACGGGACAGGGCCATGGCTACACCTTC
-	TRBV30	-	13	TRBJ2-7	CAWTDGASYEQYF	TGTGCCTGGACAGACGGGGCCTCCTACGAGCAGTACTTC
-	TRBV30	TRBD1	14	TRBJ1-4	CAWRGDSRNEKLFF	TGTGCCTGGAGGGGGGACAGCAGGAATGAAAAACTGTTTTTT
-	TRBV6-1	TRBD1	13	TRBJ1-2	CATIPGGNYGYIF	TGTGCCACCATTCCAGGGGGAAACTATGGCTACATCTTC
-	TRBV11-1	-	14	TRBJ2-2	CASRSDGYTGELFF	TGTGCCAGCAGGTCCGACGGTTACACCGGGGAGCTGTTTTTT
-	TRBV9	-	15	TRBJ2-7	CASSSGGDIPYEQYF	TGTGCTAGCAGCTCAGGCGGAGACATCCCCTACGAGCAGTACTTC
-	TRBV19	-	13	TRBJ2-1	CASSWTSYNEQFF	TGTGCCAGTTCTTGGACTTCTTACAATGAGCAGTTCTTC
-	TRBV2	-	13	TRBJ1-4	CASSRERVEKLFF	TGTGCCAGCAGCAGGGAGCGGGTCGAAAAACTGTTTTTT
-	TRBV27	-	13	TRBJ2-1	CASSPSPYNEQFF	TGTGCCAGCAGTCCTTCCCCCTACAATGAGCAGTTCTTC
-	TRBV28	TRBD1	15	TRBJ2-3	CASSLGGQESDTQYF	TGTGCCAGCAGTTTGGGGGGACAGGAATCAGATACGCAGTATTTT
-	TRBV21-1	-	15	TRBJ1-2	CASSPLFRFNYGYTF	TGTGCCAGCAGCCCCCTTTTTAGGTTTAACTATGGCTACACCTTC
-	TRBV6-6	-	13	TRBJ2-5	CASSQQAQETQYF	TGTGCCAGCAGCCAGCAAGCGCAGGAGACCCAGTACTTC
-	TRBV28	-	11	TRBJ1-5	CASSSRGPQHF	TGTGCCAGCAGTTCCAGGGGGCCCCAGCATTTT
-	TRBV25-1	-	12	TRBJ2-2	CASSDPSGELFF	TGTGCCAGCAGTGACCCTTCCGGGGAGCTGTTTTTT
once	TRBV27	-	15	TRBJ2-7	CASSSPGYQNYEQYF	TGTGCCAGCAGTTCTCCAGGGTACCAGAACTACGAGCAGTACTTC
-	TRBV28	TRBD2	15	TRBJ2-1	CASSAQGGSYNEQFF	TGTGCCAGCAGTGCCCAGGGCGGGAGTTACAATGAGCAGTTCTTC
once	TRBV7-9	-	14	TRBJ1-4	CASSLLTSNEKLFF	TGTGCCAGCAGCTTACTTACAAGCAATGAAAAACTGTTTTTT
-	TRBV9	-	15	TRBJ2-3	CASSVRSARTDTQYF	TGTGCCAGCAGCGTAAGGTCCGCCCGCACAGATACGCAGTATTTT
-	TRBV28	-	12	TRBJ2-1	CASTGTYNEQFF	TGTGCCAGCACAGGGACTTACAATGAGCAGTTCTTC
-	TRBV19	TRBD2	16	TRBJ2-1	CASSRLAGGPPNEQFF	TGTGCCAGTAGTAGACTAGCGGGAGGGCCCCCCAATGAGCAGTTCTTC
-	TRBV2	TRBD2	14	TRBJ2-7	CASSWTSGGYEQYF	TGTGCCAGCAGTTGGACTAGCGGGGGCTACGAGCAGTACTTC
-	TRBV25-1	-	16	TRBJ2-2	CASSEYLGTNTGELFF	TGTGCCAGCAGTGAATATCTAGGGACGAACACCGGGGAGCTGTTTTTT
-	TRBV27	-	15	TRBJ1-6	CASRGSGSYNSPLHF	TGTGCCAGCAGGGGGTCCGGCTCCTATAATTCACCCCTCCACTTT
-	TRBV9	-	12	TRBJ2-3	CASSVFEDTQYF	TGTGCCAGCAGCGTTTTTGAGGATACGCAGTATTTT
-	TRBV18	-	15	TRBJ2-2	CASSPRLGNTGELFF	TGTGCCAGCTCACCAAGACTAGGGAACACCGGGGAGCTGTTTTTT
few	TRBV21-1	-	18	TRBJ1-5	CASSNLTSLEGCNQPQHF	TGTGCCAGCAGCAACCTCACATCCCTGGAGGGGTGCAATCAGCCCCAGCATTTT
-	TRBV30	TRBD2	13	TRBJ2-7	CAWNLAGEYEQYF	TGTGCCTGGAACCTAGCGGGTGAATACGAGCAGTACTTC
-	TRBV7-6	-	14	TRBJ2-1	CASSLVGQANEQFF	TGTGCCAGCAGCTTAGTAGGTCAGGCCAATGAGCAGTTCTTC
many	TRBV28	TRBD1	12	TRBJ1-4	CATQTGTEKLFF	TGTGCCACCCAGACAGGGACCGAAAAACTGTTTTTT
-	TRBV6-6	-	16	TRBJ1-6	CASSYDSISYNSPLHF	TGTGCCAGCAGTTATGACTCCATCTCCTATAATTCACCCCTCCACTTT
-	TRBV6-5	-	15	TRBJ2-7	CASSPRGSVVREQYF	TGTGCCAGCAGCCCCCGAGGCTCAGTCGTACGGGAGCAGTACTTC
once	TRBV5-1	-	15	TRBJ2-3	CASSLGGEGPDTQYF	TGCGCCAGCAGCTTGGGGGGAGAGGGTCCAGATACGCAGTATTTT
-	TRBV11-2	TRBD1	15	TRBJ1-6	CASSKDRGISSPLHF	TGTGCCAGCAGCAAAGACAGGGGTATAAGTTCACCCCTCCACTTT
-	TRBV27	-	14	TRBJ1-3	CASSRAGRPDTIYF	TGTGCCAGCAGTCGGGCGGGACGCCCGGACACCATATATTTT
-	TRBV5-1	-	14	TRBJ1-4	CASSPQGMGEKLFF	TGCGCCAGCAGCCCACAGGGAATGGGTGAAAAACTGTTTTTT
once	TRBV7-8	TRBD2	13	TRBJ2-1	CASSYGRNNEQFF	TGTGCCAGCAGCTACGGGAGGAACAATGAGCAGTTCTTC